This TCR beta chain comes out of a study of blood T cell repertoires in COVID-19 (TCRdb year 2020). As for the study more broadly: The collaborator samples originated in the United States, Italy and Spain and spanned the acute and convalescent phases of COVID-19. The prospective study material was composed of cDNA or gDNA derived from T cells, B-cell-depleted T cells, or PBMCs. Deeply sampled blood TCRbeta repertoires from subjects exposed to, actively infected with, or recovered from COVID-19 were included in the dataset. A freely available public database, intended as a resource for researchers studying the immune response to SARS-CoV-2, is where the repertoires were released. The samples were drawn from two sources: the first 160 participants of the ongoing ImmuneRACE study, and some 1,300 subjects contributed by 6 global collaborators. The sample metadata nearly always contained a de-identified subject ID, COVID-19 status, age in years and sex. Where available, HLA class I and class II types were taken from metadata supplied by the sample provider and were not determined by assay-based typing.

The sample holds a few counts of this clone. No antigen is known for it. The input lacks base qualities; no much larger clone sits a single base away. Participants in the prospective study were enrolled through a virtual design, were aged roughly 18 to 100 years, and lived in roughly 26 United States geographic areas. In the prospective study, participants were assigned to cohorts based on the clinical history participants reported in a screening survey and a study questionnaire. Recovered participants in ImmuneRACE Cohort 3 were defined by two consecutive negative NP/OP PCR tests, clearance by a healthcare professional, or resolution of symptoms. In the prospective study, whole blood, serum and a nasopharyngeal or oropharyngeal swab were collected from each participant by mobile phlebotomists. Prospective study participants could optionally give additional blood draws and questionnaires over an approximately two-month period. Before DNA extraction, prospective study blood samples were shipped either frozen or at room temperature.

V loses 3 bases of germline sequence and J loses 0 bases, and the interval between the two ends is 8 bases. CDR1 and CDR2 are drawn from the germline V gene: MNHNS, SASEGT. Reading from cysteine to phenylalanine, the CDR3 counts 15 amino acids. Only the CDR3 part of the read is kept: 45 bases, read in frame from the first base. The immunoSEQ Assay, a bias-controlled multiplex PCR, was used to amplify TCRbeta CDR3 regions from genomic DNA. The authors' pipeline ran thus. The number of nucleated cells in each sample was estimated by amplification of reference gene primers within the assay. Sequence reads were collapsed and filtered to measure the absolute abundance of every unique TCRbeta CDR3 rearrangement. For each sample, productive Simpson clonality was calculated as the square root of Simpson's diversity index over productive rearrangements. Sourced from immuneACCESS, this table was stored by TCRdb with only in-frame sequences that have V and J called. A share of the clones is absent; for the studies checked, an unresolved V gene accounts for under half, and the remainder has no known explanation. That table furnishes V, J and clone size, whereas the DNA furnished D and trimming. A total of about 470,000 clones appear in this sample, 75% to 90% of them only once. The ten largest clones take up 0.7% of the sample.

Paper-wide results and their limitations: How much clinical and demographic metadata was included differed by source and by participant, and the metadata was provided uncurated.

Sequencing used PBMCs or T cells enriched from blood (not recorded which). The chain joins TRBV6-1 to TRBJ1-4; the D gene is unclear. The source of this sequence is a woman between 18 and 30 years old who had recovered from COVID-19. The bases read TGTGCCAGCAGTGATCTAGGAGCAACTAATGAAAAACTGTTTTTT. Translated, it reads CASSDLGATNEKLFF.